The present T cell receptor (beta chain) was sequenced within a study of identical twins. Study-wide results and limits: Invariant MAIT and iNKT cells are populations that could partly confound zero-insertion analyses. It was cross-sectional statistical analysis, not following the same donors, that the conclusions relied on.

This clonotype has just a few counts. Its target is not known. Via MiXCR, TCRdb re-called the 5' RACE reads, giving one row per CDR3 protein. In the table there are approximately 260,000 distinct CDR3 sequences, roughly an eighth of which are singletons. The clonotype comes from a woman aged 18-29 years in good health. Sequenced material: memory (CD45RO+) T cells sorted from blood.

DNA of the CDR3: TGCGCCAGCAGCCAAGATCGGGGGTACGGAGAGACCCAGTACTTC. It yields the protein CASSQDRGYGETQYF. The chain couples TRBV4-3 to TRBJ2-5, with D possibly being TRBD2 (6 bases). V lost 0 bases and J 4 bases, leaving 12 bases between the germline ends. Germline loops: CDR1 LGHNA, CDR2 YSLEER. The CDR3 is 15 amino acids.